Each of the 11 T cell receptor beta chains below was sequenced from the same sample in a study of long-term antiretroviral therapy in people with HIV. The assay, immunoSEQ v3.0, was run at survey level. Profiled with immunoSEQ multiplex PCR; TCRdb holds only in-frame clones, not every one. The data show 20,000 to 25,000 clones, with under 90% seen just once and around 8.1% held by the top ten. The sample was unsorted PBMCs, taken at the start of antiretroviral therapy. These receptors were collected from a man aged 45-60 years with HIV.

The chain carries TRBV7-2 and TRBJ2-7; no definite D call. CDR1 is SGHTA and CDR2 is FQGNSA in the germline V gene. The CDR3 covers 13 residues. Trimming cost V 4 bases and J 12 bases, with 19 bases left between them. The CDR3 DNA follows: TGTGCCAGCAGCTCCGAGGTCAAGAGGCCCTCGTACTTC. Protein: CASSSEVKRPSYF.

The chain recombines TRBV30 with TRBJ2-5; D is uncertain. The germline V and J ends were trimmed by 2 bases and 4 bases, with 2 bases remaining between them. There are 10 residues in the CDR3. CDR1 is GTSNPN, CDR2 SVGIG, per germline (reference sequence). The CDR3 DNA reads TGTGCCTGGAGTAGAGAGACCCAGTACTTC. It specifies CAWSRETQYF.

This chain links TRBV19 with TRBJ1-5, with D possibly TRBD1 on 5 matching bases. Germline V CDR1 and CDR2: LNHDA, SQIVND (reference sequence). V lost 8 bases and J lost 5, with 28 bases in between. The CDR3 spans 18 residues. The CDR3 spells CASGRAPRQGGSHQPQHF. CDR3 coding DNA: TGTGCCAGTGGTCGAGCACCACGCCAGGGAGGTTCGCATCAGCCCCAGCATTTT.

The chain is built from TRBV18 and TRBJ1-3; 8 bases agree with TRBD1. This CDR3 has 20 residues. The junction had 17 bases not matched to a gene; V was cut back by 3 bases and J by 1 base. Germline V gene sequence: CDR1 KGHSH, CDR2 LQKENI. CDR3 protein: CASSPIISGGGRLSGNTIYF. The CDR3 DNA is TGTGCCAGCTCACCGATCATATCAGGGGGCGGCCGATTGTCTGGAAACACCATATATTTT.

The genes are TRBV5-6 and TRBJ2-7; 10 nucleotides align to TRBD2. Germline V gene lookup returns CDR1 SGHDT and CDR2 YYEEEE. The CDR3 consists of 16 residues. Trimming took 5 bases from V and 0 from J; bases not matched to a gene: 8. The CDR3 reads CASRRKPSGSSYEQYF. For the CDR3, the DNA is TGTGCCAGCAGAAGAAAGCCTAGCGGGAGCTCCTACGAGCAGTACTTC.

This clone appeared once. The chain has TRBV10-3 and TRBJ2-1, with 8 bases lining up with TRBD2. The CDR3 consists of 14 residues. Trimming at V came to 7 bases and at J to 8 bases, leaving 10 bases not matched to a gene. Germline V gene sequence: CDR1 ENHRY, CDR2 SYGVKD. The CDR3 protein is CAITSGGASHEQFF. The CDR3 nucleotides read TGTGCCATCACTTCGGGGGGGGCCTCCCATGAGCAGTTCTTC.

The chain uses TRBV10-2 and TRBJ2-5, with a weak D call TRBD1 (5 bases). Trimming removed 2 bases from V and 4 bases from J, with 8 bases in between. Germline V CDR1 and CDR2: WSHSY, SAAADI. CDR3 length: 13 amino acids. The CDR3 DNA reads as TGCGCCAGCAGTGAGGCAGGGCTAGAGACCCAGTACTTC. Translating it yields CASSEAGLETQYF.

CDR3 DNA sequence: TGTGCCAGCAGGCTAATGAACACTGAAGCTTTCTTT. Protein product: CASRLMNTEAFF. V gene TRBV7-9 combines with J gene TRBJ1-1; D is unresolved. V was shortened by 6 bases and J by 0 bases, with 5 bases between the two germline ends. The CDR3 totals 12 residues. Germline V gene data show CDR1 as SEHNR and CDR2 as FQNEAQ (reference sequence).

The chain recombines TRBV9 with TRBJ2-7; 11 bases match TRBD2. This CDR3 contains 13 residues. The trim removed 8 bases at V and 3 bases at J, leaving 4 bases unmatched. The V gene's germline CDR1 is SGDLS and CDR2 YYNGEE. This CDR3 is CASAGTSGYEQYF. The CDR3 DNA is TGTGCCAGTGCCGGGACTAGCGGCTACGAGCAGTACTTC.

The genes are TRBV27 and TRBJ2-7; 10 nucleotides line up with TRBD1. Germline CDR1 reads MNHEY; CDR2 reads SMNVEV (reference sequence). This CDR3 contains 15 residues. V lost 5 bases, J lost 4 bases, and 8 bases stayed unmatched. Written as DNA, the CDR3 is TGTGCCAGCAGTCCCCTTGACAGGGGGCAGTACGAGCAGTACTTC. Protein product: CASSPLDRGQYEQYF.

The gene calls are TRBV5-1 and TRBJ2-5; 8 nucleotides agree with TRBD2. In germline, CDR1 is SGHRS, CDR2 YFSETQ. V was clipped by 0 bases and J by 3 bases; unmatched bases: 7. The CDR3 contains 16 residues. CDR3 DNA sequence: TGCGCCAGCAGCTTGGGGCCGGCGGGAGGCGAAGAGACCCAGTACTTC. Protein sequence: CASSLGPAGGEETQYF.